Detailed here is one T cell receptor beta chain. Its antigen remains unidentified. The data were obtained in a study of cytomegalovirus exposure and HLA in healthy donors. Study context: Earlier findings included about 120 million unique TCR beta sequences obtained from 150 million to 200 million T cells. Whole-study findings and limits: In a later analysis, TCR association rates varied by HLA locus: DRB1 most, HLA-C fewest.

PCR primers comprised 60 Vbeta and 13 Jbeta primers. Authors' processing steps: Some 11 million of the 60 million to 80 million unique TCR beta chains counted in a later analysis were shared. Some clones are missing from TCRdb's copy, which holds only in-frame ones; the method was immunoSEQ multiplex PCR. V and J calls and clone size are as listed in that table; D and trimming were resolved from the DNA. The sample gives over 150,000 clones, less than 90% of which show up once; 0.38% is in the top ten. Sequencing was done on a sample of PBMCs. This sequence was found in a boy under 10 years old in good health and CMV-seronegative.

For the CDR3, the DNA is TGTGCCAGCAGGGCCGTGACTAGCGGACACAATGAGCAGTTCTTC. It yields the protein CASRAVTSGHNEQFF. The chain couples TRBV7-9 to TRBJ2-1, with 9 bases lining up with TRBD2. V lost 6 bases to trimming and J lost 5 bases; unmatched junction nucleotides: 8. In germline, CDR1 is SEHNR, CDR2 FQNEAQ (reference sequence). The CDR3 loop spans 15 amino acids.